This TCR beta chain is from a study of T-cell memory formation after mild COVID-19. Overall study results and limits: Pre-infection memory held some responding clones, suggesting pre-existing cross-reactive T cells responded.

TCRdb fed the 5' RACE reads into MiXCR, producing one record per CDR3 protein. Of roughly 450,000 distinct CDR3 sequences in the sample, around a sixth are singletons; the top ten hold over 9%. Unmatched junction bases numbered 11, after V lost 5 bases and J lost 2 bases. There are 16 residues in the CDR3. The table lists this clonotype with many counts. What it binds is unknown. The chain recombines TRBV12-3 or TRBV12-4 with TRBJ2-7, with 8 bases fitting TRBD2. Material: PBMCs or a T cell subset sorted from them (not recorded which). The sequence derives from an adult woman who had mild COVID-19 (a few samples of this study predate the infection). Cell type and time point are not known. The CDR3 region has the DNA TGTGCCAGCAGTCTCCAGTTAGCGGGGAGCCCCTACGAGCAGTACTTC. Translation: CASSLQLAGSPYEQYF.